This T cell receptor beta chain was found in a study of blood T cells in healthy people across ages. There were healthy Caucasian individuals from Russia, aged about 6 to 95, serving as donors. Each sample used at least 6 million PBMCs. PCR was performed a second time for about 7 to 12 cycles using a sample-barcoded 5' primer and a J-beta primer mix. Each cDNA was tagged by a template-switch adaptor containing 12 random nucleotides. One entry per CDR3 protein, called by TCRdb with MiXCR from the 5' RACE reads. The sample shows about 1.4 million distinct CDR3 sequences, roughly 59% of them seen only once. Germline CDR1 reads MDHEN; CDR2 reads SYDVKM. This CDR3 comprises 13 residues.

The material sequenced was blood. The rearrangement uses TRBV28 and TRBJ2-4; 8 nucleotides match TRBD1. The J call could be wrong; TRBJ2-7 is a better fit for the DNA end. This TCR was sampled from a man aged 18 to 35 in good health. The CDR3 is CASTTGQAHEQYF. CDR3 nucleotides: TGTGCCAGCACTACGGGACAGGCCCACGAGCAGTACTTC.